Presented here are 13 T cell receptor beta chains from one specimen sequenced in a study of T-cell memory formation after mild COVID-19. TCRdb fed the 5' RACE reads into MiXCR, producing one record per CDR3 protein. Among hundreds of thousands of distinct CDR3 sequences, approximately 19% were seen once, and the ten largest hold 21%. Sequenced sample: PBMCs or a T cell subset sorted from them (not recorded which). These receptor sequences come from a man aged 18 to 35 who had mild COVID-19 (a few samples of this study predate the infection). Cell type and time point are not known.

In this sample, this clonotype turned up a few times. This chain uses TRBV5-1 with TRBJ2-5; TRBD1 is a possible D gene (6 bases). V lost 6 bases, J lost 3 bases, and 9 bases lay in between. The V gene's germline CDR1 is SGHRS and CDR2 YFSETQ. This CDR3 comprises 12 residues. The CDR3 reads CASNDRKETQYF. DNA of the CDR3: TGCGCCAGCAACGACAGGAAAGAGACCCAGTACTTC. The full variable domain, completed using reference TRBV5-1 and TRBJ2-5, is KAGVTQTPRYLIKTRGQQVTLSCSPISGHRSVSWYQQTPGQGLQFLFEYFSETQRNKGNFPGRFSGRQFSNSRSEMNVSTLELGDSALYLCASNDRKETQYFGPGTRLLVL.

This clonotype was seen a handful of times. This chain links TRBV5-5 with TRBJ1-3; no definite D call. This CDR3 is built from 16 residues. CDR1 SGHKS and CDR2 YYEKEE come from the germline V gene (reference sequence). V lost 3 bases, J lost 1 base, and 14 bases lay in between. The CDR3 DNA reads TGTGCCAGCAGCTCCGGGCAGCCCCATTCTGGAAACACCATATATTTT. Its translation is CASSSGQPHSGNTIYF.

This clonotype was recorded many times. The chain combines TRBV20-1 with TRBJ1-2; 9 bases align to TRBD1. V lost 6 bases to trimming and J lost 0 bases; unmatched junction nucleotides: 8. There are 15 residues in the CDR3. Germline CDR1 reads DFQATT; CDR2 reads SNEGSKA (reference sequence). The CDR3: CSAPTGGSANYGYTF. In nucleotides, the CDR3 is TGCAGTGCCCCCACAGGGGGCTCAGCTAACTATGGCTACACCTTC.

The rearrangement uses TRBV12-3 or TRBV12-4 and TRBJ2-3; D is tentatively TRBD1 or TRBD2 (5 bases each). The CDR3 has 11 residues. Trimming took off 4 bases at V and 9 bases at J, with 8 bases between the two ends. The DNA for the CDR3 is TGTGCCAGCAGTTCAGGGAGCACGCAGTATTTT. Translating gives CASSSGSTQYF.

The rearrangement joins TRBV18 to TRBJ2-7; 8 bases are a match to TRBD1. Germline V gene data show CDR1 as KGHSH and CDR2 as LQKENI. After removal of 1 base from V and 1 base from J, the junction contained 3 bases not matched to a gene. The length of the CDR3 is 15 residues. The CDR3 DNA sequence: TGTGCCAGCTCACCACTACAGGGGGGTTCCTACGAGCAGTACTTC. This codes for CASSPLQGGSYEQYF.

This clonotype has only a few counts. This chain uses TRBV6-9 with TRBJ2-2; 7 positions match TRBD1. This CDR3 is built from 18 residues. J was trimmed by 6 bases and V by 2 bases; bases with no gene match: 15. CDR1 and CDR2 (germline): MNHGY, SVAAGI. The CDR3 nucleotides read TGTGCCAGCAGTTATGAGGAACAGGGGTTGAGCCACCCCGGGGAGCTGTTTTTT. Protein sequence: CASSYEEQGLSHPGELFF.

J is TRBJ2-5 and V is TRBV4-2; the D is unclear. The ends were cut back, 0 bases at V and 5 bases at J, with 7 bases in the middle. Germline V CDR1 and CDR2: LGHNA, YNFKEQ. The CDR3 extends over 13 amino acids. CDR3 residues: CASSQDGRETQYF. The CDR3 region has the DNA TGTGCCAGCAGCCAAGACGGACGGGAGACCCAGTACTTC.

The chain combines TRBV27 with TRBJ2-2; D might be TRBD2 (7 bases). Trimming cost V 3 bases and J 4 bases, with 21 bases left between them. Germline values: CDR1 MNHEY, CDR2 SMNVEV (reference sequence). The CDR3 consists of 18 residues. Written as DNA, the CDR3 is TGTGCCAGCAGTTTGGGGGTGCTGGGAGGGGGAAGCACCGGGGAGCTGTTTTTT. Its protein product is CASSLGVLGGGSTGELFF.

The genes are TRBV4-1 and TRBJ2-2; a possible D gene is TRBD2 (6 bases). V lost 3 bases and J lost 2, with 10 bases in between. Germline CDR1 and CDR2: MGHRA and YSYEKL. The CDR3 covers 15 residues. CDR3: CASSQGTVNTGELFF. Here the CDR3 DNA reads TGCGCCAGCAGCCAGGGGACTGTCAACACCGGGGAGCTGTTTTTT.

The chain recombines TRBV6-2 or TRBV6-3 with TRBJ1-5, with D unresolved. Germline V gene data show CDR1 as MNHEY and CDR2 as SVGEGT. The V gene lost 4 bases and the J gene lost 0 bases, with 10 bases spanning the gap. This CDR3 has 15 amino acids. The CDR3 coding sequence is TGTGCCAGCAGTTCAGGAGTGTATAGCAATCAGCCCCAGCATTTT. Its protein is CASSSGVYSNQPQHF.

The chain recombines TRBV20-1 with TRBJ2-7; 9 nucleotides agree with TRBD2. The CDR3 contains 17 residues. The V gene end was trimmed by 5 bases and the J gene end by 0 bases; junction bases not matched to a gene: 14. Per germline, CDR1 DFQATT and CDR2 SNEGSKA (reference sequence). DNA for the CDR3: TGCAGTGCTCCTCATTCCTTTCGCGGGGGGGACTCCTACGAGCAGTACGTC. The encoded protein is CSAPHSFRGGDSYEQYV.

This chain joins TRBV6-2 or TRBV6-3 and TRBJ2-7, with a weak D call TRBD1 (6 bases). The germline V gene encodes CDR1 MNHEY and CDR2 SVGEGT. The CDR3 length is 18 residues. Trimming took off 5 bases at V and 2 bases at J, with 25 bases between the two ends. The CDR3 DNA follows: TGTGCCAGCAGTAGAGACTACAGGTACAGGGATGAAGCCTACGAGCAGTACGTC. As protein: CASSRDYRYRDEAYEQYV.

This clonotype has a handful of counts. The chain recombines TRBV21-1 with TRBJ1-5; no DNA check was done on the table's D call, TRBD1. TRBV21-1 is marked as a pseudogene. This CDR3 has 15 residues. In DNA form, the CDR3 reads TGTGCCAGCAGCAAAGAGGACAGAATCCGTCAGCCCCAGCATTTT. Translation gives CASSKEDRIRQPQHF.